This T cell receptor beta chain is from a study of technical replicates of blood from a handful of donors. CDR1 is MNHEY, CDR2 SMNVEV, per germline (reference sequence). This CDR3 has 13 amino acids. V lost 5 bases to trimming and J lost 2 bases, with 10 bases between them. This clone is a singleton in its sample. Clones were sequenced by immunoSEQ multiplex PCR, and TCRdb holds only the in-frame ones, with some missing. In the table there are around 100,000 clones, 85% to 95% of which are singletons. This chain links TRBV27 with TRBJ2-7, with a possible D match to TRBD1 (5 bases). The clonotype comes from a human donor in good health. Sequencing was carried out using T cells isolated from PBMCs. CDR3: CASSLRQTYEQYF. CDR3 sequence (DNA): TGTGCCAGCAGTCTCCGACAGACCTACGAGCAGTACTTC.